This T cell receptor beta chain is drawn from a study of shared clonotypes between healthy human individuals. Each sample came from a Caucasian adult donor living in Nashville, Tennessee. DNA from unsorted PBMC was sequenced on ten immunoSEQ deep assay plates. Some clones are missing from TCRdb's copy, which holds only in-frame ones; the method was immunoSEQ multiplex PCR. The sample carries 450,000 to 500,000 clones, around 80% recorded once. This clone appeared many times. The sample contains more than one DNA sequence encoding this CDR3. The sequenced material came from PBMCs. This TCR was sampled from a woman aged 40 to 50 in good health. Some clones in this sample may be carry-over from other donors' samples.

This CDR3 is CASSPGEGYEQYF. The CDR3 DNA reads as TGTGCCAGCTCACCAGGGGAGGGCTACGAGCAGTACTTC. This sequence joins TRBV18 and TRBJ2-7, with 7 nucleotides matching TRBD2. Germline-derived CDR1 and CDR2 are KGHSH and LQKENI. J lost 3 bases, V lost 2 bases, and 1 base had no gene match. The length of the CDR3 is 13 residues.